The 29 T cell receptor beta chains given below trace back to one sample, sequenced in a study of T cells in localized non-small cell lung cancer. The table came from immunoSEQ multiplex PCR; TCRdb's copy has only in-frame clones and leaves some out. The repertoire holds 37,000 or so clones, with 88% as singletons. The material sequenced was peripheral blood, taken before any cancer treatment. The receptors shown here come from a woman between 35 and 70 years old with stage I lung adenocarcinoma.

The V and J genes are TRBV7-9 and TRBJ2-7, with D maybe TRBD2 (5 bases). Germline CDR1 SEHNR, CDR2 FQNEAQ (reference sequence). V lost 5 bases and J 0 bases, leaving 14 bases between the germline ends. This CDR3 spans 15 amino acids. CDR3 sequence reads: CASSPISGFSYEQYF. CDR3 nucleotide sequence: TGTGCCAGCAGCCCAATAAGCGGTTTCTCCTACGAGCAGTACTTC.

The rearrangement links TRBV10-3 to TRBJ1-2; TRBD1 agrees at 9 bases. The germline gives CDR1 ENHRY, CDR2 SYGVKD. This CDR3 region has 14 residues. V shed 4 bases and J 7 bases; nucleotides not matched to a gene: 7. The DNA of the CDR3 is TGTGCCATCAGTGGATGGGGACAGGGAGGTGGCTACACCTTC. Its translation is CAISGWGQGGGYTF.

The chain carries TRBV18 and TRBJ1-2, with 7 bases identical to TRBD1. Germline lookup yields CDR1 KGHSH and CDR2 LQKENI. The CDR3 sequence is 14 residues long. Trimming took 6 bases from V and 4 from J; bases not matched to a gene: 8. The CDR3 here is CASSHDRDGYGYTF. The CDR3 DNA reads as TGTGCCAGCTCGCACGACAGGGACGGCTATGGCTACACCTTC. The complete variable domain, with remaining parts taken from reference TRBV18 and TRBJ1-2, reads NAGVMQNPRHLVRRRGQEARLRCSPMKGHSHVYWYRQLPEEGLKFMVYLQKENIIDESGMPKERFSAEFPKEGPSILRIQQVVRGDSAAYFCASSHDRDGYGYTFGSGTRLTVV.

This clone has a handful of counts. The chain links TRBV4-1 to TRBJ1-2; 9 bases align to TRBD1. The CDR3 has 13 amino acids. V was pared by 4 bases and J by 8 bases, with 5 bases of the junction left unmatched. The germline V gene has CDR1 MGHRA and CDR2 YSYEKL. The CDR3 region has the DNA TGCGCCAGCAGCCGGGACAGGGAGGGGGGCTACACCTTC. Residues: CASSRDREGGYTF.

This clone was observed a handful of times. This sequence joins TRBV18 and TRBJ1-1; D call uncertain. V lost 5 bases, J lost 0 bases, and 10 bases lay in between. Germline V CDR1 and CDR2: KGHSH, LQKENI. This CDR3 is built from 14 residues. CDR3 loop: CASSVSSMNTEAFF. Written as DNA, the CDR3 is TGTGCCAGCTCAGTCAGTAGTATGAACACTGAAGCTTTCTTT.

The chain combines TRBV5-4 with TRBJ2-5, with D unclear. CDR3 size: 13 residues. V was shortened by 4 bases and J by 7 bases, with 14 bases between the two germline ends. From germline, CDR1 is SGHNT and CDR2 YYREEE (reference sequence). The CDR3 sequence: CASSSPQEGTQYF. Here the CDR3 DNA reads TGTGCCAGCAGCAGCCCCCAAGAAGGGACCCAGTACTTC.

The genes are TRBV6-5 and TRBJ2-7; perhaps TRBD1 as D (6 bases). Trimming pared 0 bases from V and 2 bases from J, leaving 14 bases between. This CDR3 contains 16 residues. Germline V gene lookup returns CDR1 MNHEY and CDR2 SVGAGI. CDR3 residues: CASSYSLPGTPYEQYF. In DNA, the CDR3 is TGTGCCAGCAGTTACTCATTGCCGGGGACACCCTACGAGCAGTACTTC.

The chain carries TRBV7-2 and TRBJ1-2; a possible D gene is TRBD1 (6 bases). Trimming stripped 4 bases from V and 1 base from J, with 10 bases between. This CDR3 is 14 amino acids long. Germline V gene data show CDR1 as SGHTA and CDR2 as FQGNSA. The CDR3 sequence: CASSSRTVNYGYTF. The CDR3 DNA sequence: TGTGCCAGCAGCTCCCGGACAGTTAACTATGGCTACACCTTC.

V is TRBV2 and J is TRBJ2-5; no firm D call. The V and J ends lost 1 base and 13 bases respectively, with 16 bases between them. The CDR3 sequence is 13 residues long. Germline CDR1 SNHLY, CDR2 FYNNEI. In DNA, the CDR3 is TGTGCCAGCAGTGAAGAGGTGGGCCCCTCTCGGTACTTC. This sequence encodes CASSEEVGPSRYF.

This clone was detected once. The chain combines TRBV7-9 with TRBJ2-7, with a possible D match to TRBD1 (6 bases). Germline assignment: CDR1 SEHNR and CDR2 FQNEAQ (reference sequence). Deletions cut 4 bases from V and 1 base from J, with 8 bases between. The CDR3 is made up of 13 amino acids. The CDR3: CASSSQGSYEQYF. CDR3 coding DNA: TGTGCCAGCAGCTCACAGGGATCCTACGAGCAGTACTTC.

The chain uses TRBV6-1 and TRBJ2-3, with 9 bases identical to TRBD2. With 3 bases clipped from V and 9 bases from J, the junction kept 13 bases outside the gene matches. This CDR3 comprises 16 residues. Germline loops: CDR1 MNHNS, CDR2 SASEGT. Here the CDR3 DNA reads TGTGCCAGCAGTGATTCTGCGGGAGGGCCTTCAGGAACGCAGTATTTT. It codes for CASSDSAGGPSGTQYF.

The CDR3 sequence is CASSIGWGDQETQYF. In DNA, the CDR3 is TGTGCCAGTAGTATAGGATGGGGAGACCAAGAGACCCAGTACTTC. This chain joins TRBV19 and TRBJ2-5; D may be TRBD2 (5 bases). The germline V and J ends were trimmed by 1 base and 0 bases, with 9 bases remaining between them. Per germline, CDR1 LNHDA and CDR2 SQIVND (reference sequence). CDR3 length equals 15 residues.

The count of this clone is one. The rearrangement joins TRBV21-1 to TRBJ2-3; the table's D gene call, TRBD2, was not cross checked with the DNA. TRBV21-1 is described as a pseudogene. The CDR3 covers 16 residues. The CDR3: CASRMAVAVMQDTQYF. The DNA for the CDR3 is TGTGCCAGCAGAATGGCGGTAGCAGTCATGCAAGATACGCAGTATTTT.

The chain links TRBV5-1 to TRBJ2-2, with 11 bases fitting TRBD2. CDR3 length: 20 residues. Looked up from germline, CDR1 is SGHRS and CDR2 is YFSETQ. The V segment lost 0 bases and the J segment 4 bases; nucleotides outside the gene matches: 14. The CDR3 DNA reads as TGCGCCAGCAGCTTGGGAGGGACTAGCGGCCCCACCCTGAGCACCGGGGAGCTGTTTTTT. Its translation: CASSLGGTSGPTLSTGELFF.

J is TRBJ2-2 and V is TRBV2, with TRBD1 identical over 7 bases. The CDR3 is made up of 14 amino acids. V was pared by 8 bases and J by 1 base, with 4 bases of the junction left unmatched. Germline loops: CDR1 SNHLY, CDR2 FYNNEI. CDR3 sequence (DNA): TGTGCCAGCCTCCGGGACAGGAACACCGGGGAGCTGTTTTTT. As protein: CASLRDRNTGELFF.

This clone has a single count. The chain links TRBV4-2 to TRBJ1-3; TRBD1 matches 8 bases. Germline V CDR1 and CDR2: LGHNA, YNFKEQ. The CDR3 spans 17 residues. The V segment lost 4 bases and the J segment 0 bases; nucleotides outside the gene matches: 8. CDR3 bases: TGTGCCAGCAGCCCCTTCGGACAGGGTAGCTCTGGAAACACCATATATTTT. Translated, it gives CASSPFGQGSSGNTIYF.

The chain couples TRBV6-6 to TRBJ1-5, with 7 bases matching TRBD1. Germline lookup yields CDR1 MNHNY and CDR2 SVGAGI (reference sequence). This CDR3 comprises 14 residues. V shed 5 bases and J 0 bases; nucleotides not matched to a gene: 1. The CDR3 nucleotides are TGTGCCAGCAGTCAGGGGGATAGCAATCAGCCCCAGCATTTT. Translated, it gives CASSQGDSNQPQHF.

This clone has only a few counts. The V call is TRBV2, the J call TRBJ2-7; 7 bases map to TRBD1. V lost 5 bases and J lost 0; bases outside the gene matches: 1. The CDR3 has 13 residues. The germline CDR1 and CDR2 sequences are SNHLY and FYNNEI. Here the CDR3 DNA reads TGTGCCAGCAGTAGGGACAGCTCCTACGAGCAGTACTTC. This sequence encodes CASSRDSSYEQYF.

This rearrangement joins TRBV11-1 to TRBJ2-5, with TRBD2 matching 11 bases. J lost 4 bases, V lost 3 bases, and 4 bases had no gene match. The V gene's germline CDR1 is SGHAT and CDR2 FQDESV (reference sequence). The length of the CDR3 is 15 residues. The CDR3 reads CASSLRLAGIETQYF. DNA of the CDR3: TGTGCCAGCAGCTTGCGACTAGCGGGAATAGAGACCCAGTACTTC.

Note on this clone: The junction departs from germline at one end; a sequencing error may be responsible. The chain links TRBV30 to TRBJ1-4; D is perhaps TRBD1 (5 bases). CDR1 GTSNPN and CDR2 SVGIG come from the germline V gene (reference sequence). The CDR3 loop spans 12 amino acids. The CDR3 coding sequence is TGTGCCTGGAGTGTACTCGAGGGGTACGGGAAGTTT. Its translation: CAWSVLEGYGKF.

The table lists this clone with a few counts. V is TRBV6-5 and J is TRBJ2-7; 7 bases line up with TRBD1. Trimming removed 6 bases from V and 2 bases from J; junction bases left unmatched: 7. The CDR3 extends over 14 amino acids. Germline CDR1 MNHEY, CDR2 SVGAGI. CDR3 sequence (DNA): TGTGCCAGCAGCTTTAGGACAGGAACCTACGAGCAGTACTTC. This codes for CASSFRTGTYEQYF.

The V call is TRBV27, the J call TRBJ2-1; 7 bases match TRBD2. Trimming cost V 2 bases and J 10 bases; bases outside gene matches: 11. CDR3 length equals 15 residues. From germline, CDR1 is MNHEY and CDR2 SMNVEV (reference sequence). CDR3 sequence (DNA): TGTGCCAGCAGTTTACAGCCCGCGGGAGTCGGAGAGCAGTTCTTC. Translation gives CASSLQPAGVGEQFF.

This chain links TRBV19 with TRBJ2-2, with TRBD2 matching 7 bases. The CDR3 has 14 amino acids. Germline trimming cut 6 bases from V and 3 bases from J; bases unmatched to any gene: 4. In germline, CDR1 is LNHDA, CDR2 SQIVND (reference sequence). The CDR3 here is CASRGLRDTGELFF. DNA for the CDR3: TGTGCCAGTAGGGGACTAAGGGACACCGGGGAGCTGTTTTTT.

This rearrangement joins TRBV30 to TRBJ2-2, with D perhaps matching TRBD2 (6 bases). The germline V and J ends were trimmed by 2 bases and 4 bases, with 8 bases remaining between them. Germline loops: CDR1 GTSNPN, CDR2 SVGIG (reference sequence). This CDR3 spans 13 amino acids. The DNA of the CDR3 is TGTGCCTGGAGTCACGGGGGCACCGGGGAGCTGTTTTTT. Its translation is CAWSHGGTGELFF.

The rearrangement joins TRBV12-5 to TRBJ2-5; TRBD2 aligns across 15 bases. The germline CDR1 and CDR2 sequences are LGHNT and FRNRAP. V lost 6 bases and J lost 2; bases outside the gene matches: 13. The CDR3 loop spans 19 amino acids. The CDR3, as DNA: TGTGCTAGTGGCCTCGGACTAGCGGGAGGGCCGGAGGAACAAGAGACCCAGTACTTC. Its translation is CASGLGLAGGPEEQETQYF.

The rearrangement uses TRBV6-6 and TRBJ1-2; unclear D gene. CDR1 is MNHNY and CDR2 is SVGAGI in the germline V gene (reference sequence). Trimming pared 2 bases from V and 4 bases from J, leaving 5 bases between. This CDR3 comprises 12 residues. The CDR3 reads CASSYGRYGYTF. CDR3 bases: TGTGCCAGCAGTTACGGTCGCTATGGCTACACCTTC.

The chain uses TRBV5-8 and TRBJ2-7, with 11 bases matching TRBD1. The ends lost 4 bases at V and 3 bases at J; junction bases unmatched: 3. Per germline, CDR1 SGHTS and CDR2 YDEGEE. CDR3 length equals 14 residues. CDR3 region: CASSGTGGGYEQYF. DNA for the CDR3: TGTGCCAGCAGCGGGACAGGGGGGGGCTACGAGCAGTACTTC.

This chain connects TRBV28 to TRBJ2-2; TRBD1 matches 8 bases. The CDR3 runs to 15 residues. V lost 2 bases and J lost 6; bases outside the gene matches: 5. The V gene's germline CDR1 is MDHEN and CDR2 SYDVKM. The CDR3 loop is CASSLGDRGAGELFF. The CDR3 DNA reads TGTGCCAGCAGTTTAGGAGACAGGGGTGCCGGGGAGCTGTTTTTT.

The chain joins TRBV19 to TRBJ1-4; D gene uncertain. The germline V gene encodes CDR1 LNHDA and CDR2 SQIVND (reference sequence). This CDR3 contains 16 residues. Trimming took off 5 bases at V and 7 bases at J, with 20 bases between the two ends. This chain's CDR3 is CASSRAYRSYGEKLFF. The CDR3 DNA reads as TGTGCCAGTAGTCGGGCTTACAGATCCTACGGTGAAAAACTGTTTTTT.